This TCR beta chain originates from a study of T cells in Graves' hyperthyroidism and ophthalmopathy. Study findings and constraints: In blood, most of the thyroid clonotypes expanded above 0.001 were also present.

Authors of the study amplified TCR beta CDR3 regions from RNA transcripts. HTBI primers were the set used in a first-round RT-PCR of the TCR CDR3. Each CDR3 protein gets one entry after TCRdb re-called the multiplex PCR reads with MiXCR. The profile shows around 450,000 distinct CDR3 sequences, about a sixth of them singletons. Newly diagnosed hyperthyroidism patients aged 18 to 65 years had disease lasting under 2 months. This clonotype was seen a few times. No antigen is known for it. CDR3 size: 14 residues. V was cut by 7 bases and J by 1 base, with 12 bases left in between. The TCR was taken from a woman in her late teens or twenties with Graves' hyperthyroidism. V gene TRBV12-3 or TRBV12-4 combines with J gene TRBJ2-3; D is unresolved. The source material was blood. CDR3 sequence reads: CASTLLIGTDTQYF. The CDR3 coding sequence is TGTGCCAGCACCCTCTTGATTGGCACAGATACGCAGTATTTT.